This TCR beta chain derives from a study of blood T cells in healthy people across ages. PCR was performed a second time for about 7 to 12 cycles using a sample-barcoded 5' primer and a J-beta primer mix. One entry per CDR3 protein, called by TCRdb with MiXCR from the 5' RACE reads. The sample lists roughly 1,300,000 distinct CDR3 sequences, around 59% occurring once. Each sample had at least 6.5 million PBMCs isolated. Material for sequencing was blood. The receptor comes from a man aged 18 to 30 in good health.

DNA for the CDR3: TGTGCCAGCAGTTCCCCAGATCTAGGGGGGTATGGCTACACCTTC. Translated, it gives CASSSPDLGGYGYTF. The rearrangement links TRBV6-6 to TRBJ1-2; tentatively, D is TRBD1 (6 bases). Germline lookup yields CDR1 MNHNY and CDR2 SVGAGI (reference sequence). The CDR3 contains 15 residues. V lost 4 bases, J lost 5 bases, and 17 bases lay in between.